Each of the 2 T cell receptor beta chains below was sequenced from the same sample in a study of T cells in Graves' hyperthyroidism and ophthalmopathy. From RNA transcripts, TCR beta CDR3 regions were amplified. The study used the HTBI primer set for a first-round RT-PCR of the TCR CDR3. TCRdb recomputed calls from the multiplex PCR reads with MiXCR, one row per CDR3 protein. The data hold hundreds of thousands of distinct CDR3 sequences, with about 14% observed a single time. Input material: blood. These receptors originate from a man in his fifties or sixties with Graves' ophthalmopathy.

Concerning this clonotype itself: At one of its ends the junction is not consistent with the germline gene, which may arise from a read error. This chain connects TRBV27 to TRBJ2-2; TRBD2 might be the D (5 bases). CDR3 length: 14 amino acids. The germline V gene has CDR1 MNHEY and CDR2 SMNVEV (reference sequence). CDR3: CASSFPGPTGEPFF. For the CDR3, the DNA is TGTGCCAGCAGTTTTCCAGGTCCCACCGGGGAGCCGTTTTTT.

V is TRBV5-1 and J is TRBJ2-5; D unresolved. The V end was cut by 8 bases, the J end by 2 bases, with 10 bases between. CDR3 size: 12 residues. Germline V lookup: CDR1 SGHRS, CDR2 YFSETQ. The CDR3 loop is CASRVGQETQYF. The CDR3 DNA follows: TGCGCCAGTAGGGTTGGTCAAGAGACCCAGTACTTC. The full variable domain, rest sourced from reference TRBV5-1 and TRBJ2-5, is KAGVTQTPRYLIKTRGQQVTLSCSPISGHRSVSWYQQTPGQGLQFLFEYFSETQRNKGNFPGRFSGRQFSNSRSEMNVSTLELGDSALYLCASRVGQETQYFGPGTRLLVL.